This record concerns one T cell receptor (beta chain) sequence. No antigen is known for it. No base-level quality is on record; no much larger clone is a single base apart. This entry is derived from a study of T cell responses to AZD1222 COVID-19 vaccine (dated by TCRdb to about 2021). Concerning the study at large: A total of roughly 240 trial participants underwent TCR sequencing, of whom about 210 received two doses of AZD1222 and about 26 received two doses of the MenACWY control vaccine. Trial participants were enrolled by age into subgroups of 18-55, 56-69 and 70-plus years, and 148, 28 and 57 TCR-sequenced participants, respectively, were included in these subgroups.

Based on the germline V gene (reference sequence), the CDR1 and CDR2 sequences are MNHEY and SMNVEV. Trimming accounts for 6 bases at V and 7 bases at J, while the number of junction bases matched to no gene is 12. Counted from cysteine to phenylalanine, this CDR3 has 15 amino acids. Only CDR3 DNA remains: 45 bases, in frame from the first base. Read against the paper, the sample's time point label means: about 28 days (+/-7) after the second vaccine dose. The meaning of the sample's treatment or condition label: meningococcal conjugate vaccine given as trial control. Vaccinee samples came from UK trials COV001 and COV002, including a single-blind randomized controlled phase 2/3 trial of AZD1222 (ChAdOx1 nCoV-19) in healthy adults. For TCRbeta chain sequencing, PBMC samples were collected from trial participants at day 0 and at day 28 after the second dose. Results the study describes overall, beyond this receptor: Most participants were white British and females outnumbered males, and the authors suggested that clonal diversity may have been underestimated. CD4 TCRs associated with the vaccine covered the entire spike protein, and the dominant responses were in regions 160-218 and 743-854. The 56-69-year group was small, and its depth increase did not reach significance, likely because of low power. Spike-specific TCR breadth and depth rose significantly after two AZD1222 doses compared with day 0 and with MenACWY recipients. Reportedly, almost half of the unique spike-specific TCRs recognized epitopes lying outside the regions that are mutated in the B.1.351 and B.1.1.7 variants. Conclusions about previously exposed vaccinees were limited because only six AZD1222 recipients were SARS-CoV-2 seropositive at baseline. Because no samples from the day 14 peak response were available, repertoires could be characterized only after the peak T cell response.

The CDR3 regions of human TCRbeta chains were analyzed by immunosequencing. Regarding the original processing steps: TCRs in the repertoires were compared against a reference library of SARS-CoV-2-specific TCRs that had been generated with the MIRA antigen-specificity platform. Breadth was defined as the fraction of unique TCRs that were SARS-CoV-2-associated. Depth was defined as the fraction of total T cells that were SARS-CoV-2-associated. Each spike-specific TCR was assigned to its reactive spike region and to a CD4 or CD8 class using the MIRA data. Log10-transformed breadth and depth values were compared by one-way ANOVA with Sidak's multiple comparisons tests. The immuneACCESS repertoire file appears here via TCRdb, limited to in-frame rearrangements. These files lack a portion of the clones; in checked studies, under half of the deficit traces to unresolved V genes, and the cause of the others is not known. Clonal size and the V and J genes are those of that table, whereas D and trimming came from the DNA. This sample is represented by some 80,000 clones; 70% to 80% of them were singletons. Roughly a quarter of the sample comes from the top ten.

The receptor's source is an adult who received the MenACWY meningococcal vaccine as a control. The chain employs TRBV27 and TRBJ1-2; 9 bases in the junction line up with TRBD1. This specimen consisted of peripheral blood, obtained 28 days after the second dose of the MenACWY control vaccine. DNA sequence: TGTGCCAGCAGCCTCGGGACAGGGTACGAGGGTGGCTACACCTTC. This gives the protein CASSLGTGYEGGYTF.